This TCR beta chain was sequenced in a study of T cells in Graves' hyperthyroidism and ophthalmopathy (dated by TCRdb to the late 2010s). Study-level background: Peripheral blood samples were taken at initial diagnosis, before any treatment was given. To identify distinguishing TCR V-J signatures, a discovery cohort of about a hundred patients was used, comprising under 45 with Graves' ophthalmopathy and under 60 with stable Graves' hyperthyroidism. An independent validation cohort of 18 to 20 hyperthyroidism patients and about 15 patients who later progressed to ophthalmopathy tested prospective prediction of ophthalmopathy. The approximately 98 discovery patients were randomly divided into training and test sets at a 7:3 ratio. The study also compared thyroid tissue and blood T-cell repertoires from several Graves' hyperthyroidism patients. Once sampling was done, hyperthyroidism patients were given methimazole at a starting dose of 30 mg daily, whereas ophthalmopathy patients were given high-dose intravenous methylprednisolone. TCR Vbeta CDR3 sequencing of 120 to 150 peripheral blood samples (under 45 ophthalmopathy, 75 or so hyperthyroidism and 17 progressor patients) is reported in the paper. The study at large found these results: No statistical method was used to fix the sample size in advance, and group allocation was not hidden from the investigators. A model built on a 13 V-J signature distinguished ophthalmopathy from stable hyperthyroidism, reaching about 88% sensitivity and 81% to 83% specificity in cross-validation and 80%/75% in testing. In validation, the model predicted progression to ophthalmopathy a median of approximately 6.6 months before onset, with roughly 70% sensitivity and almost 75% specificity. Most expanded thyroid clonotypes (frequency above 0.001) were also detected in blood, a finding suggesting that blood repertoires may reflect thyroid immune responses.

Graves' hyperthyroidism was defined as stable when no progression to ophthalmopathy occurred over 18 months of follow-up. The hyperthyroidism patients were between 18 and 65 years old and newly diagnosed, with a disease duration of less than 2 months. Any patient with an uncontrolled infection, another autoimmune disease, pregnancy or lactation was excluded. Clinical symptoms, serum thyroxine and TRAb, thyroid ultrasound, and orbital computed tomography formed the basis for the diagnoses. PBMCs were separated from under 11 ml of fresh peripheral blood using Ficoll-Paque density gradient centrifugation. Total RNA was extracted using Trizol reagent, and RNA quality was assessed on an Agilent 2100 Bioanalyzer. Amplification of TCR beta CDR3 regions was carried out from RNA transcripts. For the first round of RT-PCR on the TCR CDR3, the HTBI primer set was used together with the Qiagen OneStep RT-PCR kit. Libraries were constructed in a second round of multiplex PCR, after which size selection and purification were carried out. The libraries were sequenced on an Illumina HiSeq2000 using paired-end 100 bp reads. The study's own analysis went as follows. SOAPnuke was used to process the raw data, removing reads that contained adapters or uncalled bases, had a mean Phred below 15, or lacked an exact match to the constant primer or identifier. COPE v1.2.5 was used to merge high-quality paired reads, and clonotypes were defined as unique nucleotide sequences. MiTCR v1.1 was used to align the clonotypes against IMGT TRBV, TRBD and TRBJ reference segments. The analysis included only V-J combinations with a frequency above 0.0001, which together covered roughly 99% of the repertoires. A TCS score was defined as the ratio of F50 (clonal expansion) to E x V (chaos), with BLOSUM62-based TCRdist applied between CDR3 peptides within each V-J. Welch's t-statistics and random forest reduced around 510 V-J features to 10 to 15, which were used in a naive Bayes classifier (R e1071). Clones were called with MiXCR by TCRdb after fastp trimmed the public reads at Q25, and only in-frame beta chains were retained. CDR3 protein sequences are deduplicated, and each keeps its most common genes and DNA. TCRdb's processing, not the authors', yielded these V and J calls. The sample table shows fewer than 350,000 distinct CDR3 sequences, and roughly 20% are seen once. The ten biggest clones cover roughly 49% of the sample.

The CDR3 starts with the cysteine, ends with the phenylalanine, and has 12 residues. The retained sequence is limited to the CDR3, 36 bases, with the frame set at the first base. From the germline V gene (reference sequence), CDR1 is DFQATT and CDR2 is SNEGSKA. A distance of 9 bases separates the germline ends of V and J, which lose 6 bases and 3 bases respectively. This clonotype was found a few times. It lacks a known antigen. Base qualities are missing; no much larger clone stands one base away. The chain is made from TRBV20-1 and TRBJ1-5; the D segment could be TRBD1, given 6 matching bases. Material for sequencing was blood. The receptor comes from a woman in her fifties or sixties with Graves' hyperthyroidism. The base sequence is TGCAGTGCCGGACAGAACAATCAGCCCCAGCATTTT. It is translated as CSAGQNNQPQHF.